This T cell receptor beta chain was sequenced for a study of cytomegalovirus exposure and HLA in healthy donors. General observations from the study: Cytomegalovirus association was assigned to around 150 TCR beta chains. Later, an analysis found that common viral pathogens appeared to be linked with several of the most significant clusters.

This PCR relied on a set of 60 Vbeta primers and 13 Jbeta primers. The repertoire was sequenced with immunoSEQ multiplex PCR; TCRdb's copy has only in-frame clones and lacks some. Of 130,000 or so clones detected, roughly three quarters appear once; the ten largest clones hold approximately 0.94%. From germline, CDR1 is SGHTA and CDR2 FQGTGA. Trimming took off 4 bases at V and 9 bases at J, with 13 bases between the two ends. This CDR3 comprises 13 residues. Remarks on this clone: Its specificity is not known.

Unrecorded immune exposure was likely among donors, who were nominally healthy when sampled. This chain uses TRBV7-3 with TRBJ2-1, with D hard to call. The sequence was obtained from an older woman in good health and CMV-seronegative. Sequencing was carried out using PBMCs. For the CDR3, the DNA is TGTGCCAGCAGCTCCGAATCTGTCGGTGAGCAGTTCTTC. The encoded protein is CASSSESVGEQFF. Using reference TRBV7-3 and TRBJ2-1 for the parts outside the CDR3, the full variable domain is GAGVSQTPSNKVTEKGKYVELRCDPISGHTALYWYRQSLGQGPEFLIYFQGTGAADDSGLPNDRFFAVRPEGSVSTLKIQRTERGDSAVYLCASSSESVGEQFFGPGTRLTVL.